This T cell receptor (beta chain) was recorded in a study of OX40 agonist ivuxolimab in advanced cancers. Looking at the study overall: Ivuxolimab was a fully human IgG2 agonistic monoclonal antibody targeting the costimulatory receptor OX40 (CD134). Of the 50 to 55 patients in dose escalation, 19 had hepatocellular carcinoma, about 15 had melanoma, 9 had renal cell carcinoma and 9 had head and neck cancer. Intravenous ivuxolimab was administered to patients every 2 weeks at six dose levels: 0.01, 0.1, 0.3, 1.5, 3 and 10 mg/kg. Prior anti-PD-1, anti-PD-L1 or anti-CTLA-4 therapy was permitted, and roughly two fifths of dose-escalation patients had received checkpoint inhibitors. Partial responses occurred in three dose-escalation patients: two with cutaneous melanoma and one with hepatocellular carcinoma. Peripheral TCRbeta sequencing aimed to test whether ivuxolimab altered TCR sequence diversity and caused clonal T-cell expansion. A male proportion of around 81% and a mean age of approximately 60 years, ranging from 23 to 79, were recorded for the dose-escalation cohort. The monotherapy dose-escalation portion (N ≈ 52 patients) of the phase I ivuxolimab trial is reported in the paper.

Beyond this particular receptor, the publication reports: At doses of 0.1 to 3.0 mg/kg, clonal expansion of both CD4+ and CD8+ blood T cells was observed from baseline to week 6. Low levels of normalized T-cell clonal expansion were also seen in some patients who did not respond. On average, CD8+ T cells showed more expanded clones than CD4+ T cells after ivuxolimab. Partial responders in the 0.1-3.0 mg/kg groups had among the lowest normalized peripheral clonal expansion, especially among CD8+ T cells. Antigen specificity was not determined for the clonally expanded peripheral T cells.

Of note for this clone: Its antigen is not yet known. No per-base quality is available; no much larger clone lies one base away.

As encoded in the germline V gene, CDR1 is SNHLY while CDR2 is FYNNEI. V is cut by 8 bases and J by 5 bases, and the space between the germline ends is 15 bases. Spanning cysteine to phenylalanine, the CDR3 consists of 13 amino acids. The CDR3 DNA has 39 bases and is translated from base 1. Patients with autoimmune disease history or receiving systemic immunosuppression were excluded from the trial. In every dose cohort, peripheral blood was drawn for TCR sequencing at baseline, cycle 4 day 1, and cycle 7 day 1. Samples came from an open-label, multicenter, first-in-human phase I dose-escalation trial of ivuxolimab. The trial enrolled adults with locally advanced or metastatic head and neck squamous cell, hepatocellular, melanoma or renal cell carcinoma. Before TCR sequencing, CD4+ T cells and CD8+ T cells were sorted from peripheral blood as separate populations. Genomic DNA was extracted from sorted cells for sequencing of the TCRbeta CDR3 region. The immunoSEQ Assay was used for sequencing of TCRbeta CDR3 regions. This is the immuneACCESS table as TCRdb keeps it, with only in-frame sequences that have V and J called. A part of the clones is gone; compared with another copy, unresolved V genes explain less than half, and the rest is unexplained. This sample holds around 56,000 clones; over 75% were observed only once. The top ten constitute over 1.1% of the sample.

The chain couples TRBV2 to TRBJ2-5; TRBD2 is a weak D gene call, 6 bases matching. The sample here was CD4+ or CD8+ T cells sorted from blood, taken in a trial of the OX40 agonist ivuxolimab. The TCR was taken from an adult with an advanced solid tumor such as melanoma, head and neck, liver or kidney cancer. The sequence in DNA is TGTGCCAGCGGAGGGGAGTGGCTGGAGACCCAGTACTTC. Its protein reads: CASGGEWLETQYF.